These T cell receptor beta chains were read from a single sample in a study of early T cells in non-severe SARS-CoV-2 infection. TCRdb reprocessed the 5' RACE reads with MiXCR, giving one entry per CDR3 protein. This table holds about 60,000 distinct CDR3 sequences, around an eighth found once. Sequenced: whole blood. These receptors were taken from an adult who was a healthcare worker with PCR-confirmed SARS-CoV-2 infection or an uninfected control (not recorded which). The CDR3 runs from the conserved cysteine through the conserved F or W. A D gene is named only where the DNA matches it firmly. For some rows the clone size is stated as once, few or many, or as a class when expanded; others skip it.

16	TRBV30	many	TRBJ2-1	TRBD2	CAWSSIPGLARNEQFF	TGTGCCTGGAGTAGCATACCGGGACTAGCACGCAATGAGCAGTTCTTC
15	TRBV4-1	-	TRBJ2-3	-	CASSQENREGITQYF	TGCGCCAGCAGCCAAGAAAACAGGGAGGGGATCACGCAGTATTTT
11	TRBV9	few	TRBJ2-3	-	CASSAGDTQYF	TGTGCCAGCAGCGCCGGGGATACGCAGTATTTT
15	TRBV30	many	TRBJ2-7	TRBD2	CAWSPLAGAHYEQYF	TGTGCCTGGAGTCCACTAGCGGGGGCCCATTACGAGCAGTACTTC
11	TRBV29-1	few	TRBJ1-1	-	CSVGQNTEAFF	TGCAGCGTTGGACAGAACACTGAAGCTTTCTTT
14	TRBV27	few	TRBJ2-5	-	CASSLSERKETQYF	TGTGCCAGCAGTTTATCGGAGAGGAAAGAGACCCAGTACTTC
12	TRBV12-3/TRBV12-4	many	TRBJ1-1	-	CASTIRREEAFF	TGTGCCAGCACCATCAGGAGGGAGGAAGCTTTCTTT
15	TRBV20-1	-	TRBJ2-2	-	CSASDGDAVAGELFF	TGCAGTGCTAGCGACGGGGACGCCGTAGCCGGGGAGCTGTTTTTT
14	TRBV5-4	many	TRBJ1-6	-	CASSHEGLSSPLHF	TGTGCCAGCAGCCATGAGGGTCTGTCCTCACCCCTCCACTTT
15	TRBV24-1	-	TRBJ2-2	TRBD1	CATSDSQGANGELFF	TGTGCCACCAGTGATTCCCAGGGGGCGAACGGGGAGCTGTTTTTT
14	TRBV2	few	TRBJ2-7	-	CASRGNDRTYEQYF	TGTGCCAGCCGTGGGAACGACAGGACCTACGAGCAGTACTTC
16	TRBV10-3	-	TRBJ1-2	-	CAISESGQNLNYGYTF	TGTGCCATCAGCGAATCCGGCCAGAACCTCAACTATGGCTACACCTTC
14	TRBV7-9	few	TRBJ1-1	-	CASSLRLGGTEAFF	TGTGCCAGCAGCTTGAGACTGGGAGGAACTGAAGCTTTCTTT
14	TRBV6-1	many	TRBJ1-1	-	CASSGWARGTEAFF	TGTGCCAGCAGTGGCTGGGCTAGAGGGACTGAAGCTTTCTTT
15	TRBV12-3/TRBV12-4	-	TRBJ1-5	-	CASSSSSYSNQPQHF	TGTGCCAGCAGTTCGAGCAGTTATAGCAATCAGCCCCAGCATTTT
12	TRBV20-1	few	TRBJ1-5	-	CSARQADQPQHF	TGCAGTGCTAGGCAGGCGGACCAGCCCCAGCATTTT
12	TRBV4-1	many	TRBJ1-3	-	CASSQVGDTIYF	TGCGCCAGCAGCCAAGTCGGGGACACCATATATTTT
12	TRBV28	few	TRBJ2-1	-	CASKFPDREQFF	TGTGCCAGCAAATTCCCCGACAGAGAGCAGTTCTTC
14	TRBV28	-	TRBJ2-7	-	CASSLERKSYEQYF	TGTGCCAGCAGTCTGGAAAGGAAGTCCTACGAGCAGTACTTC
17	TRBV9	-	TRBJ1-3	-	CASSANPPGSSGNTIYF	TGTGCCAGCAGCGCCAACCCCCCCGGTAGCTCTGGAAACACCATATATTTT
16	TRBV3-1	many	TRBJ1-2	TRBD1	CASSPKGQGASYGYTF	TGTGCCAGCAGCCCAAAGGGACAGGGGGCGTCGTATGGCTACACCTTC
14	TRBV24-1	few	TRBJ2-3	TRBD1	CATSGQGPTDTQYF	TGTGCCACCAGCGGACAGGGTCCCACAGATACGCAGTATTTT
13	TRBV29-1	few	TRBJ2-7	TRBD1	CSVQTRGPYEQYF	TGCAGCGTTCAAACCAGGGGGCCGTACGAGCAGTACTTC
17	TRBV4-1	few	TRBJ2-1	TRBD2	CASSDNLAGDTYNEQFF	TGCGCCAGCTCCGATAACTTAGCGGGAGACACCTACAATGAGCAGTTCTTC
14	TRBV28	many	TRBJ2-6	-	CASSLGQGANVLTF	TGTGCCAGCAGTCTAGGCCAGGGGGCCAACGTCCTGACTTTC
18	TRBV6-5	few	TRBJ2-1	-	CASRRGAPNLSSYNEQFF	TGTGCCAGCCGGAGGGGCGCGCCCAATTTAAGCTCCTACAATGAGCAGTTCTTC
14	TRBV28	-	TRBJ2-1	-	CASSLGFGYNEQFF	TGTGCCAGCAGTTTGGGTTTTGGCTACAATGAGCAGTTCTTC
15	TRBV20-1	many	TRBJ2-3	-	CSASASASGTDTQYF	TGCAGTGCTAGCGCTAGCGCAAGTGGCACAGATACGCAGTATTTT
15	TRBV5-1	-	TRBJ2-7	TRBD2	CASSFLAGSSHEQYF	TGCGCCAGCAGCTTCCTAGCGGGGAGCTCCCACGAGCAGTACTTC
13	TRBV24-1	-	TRBJ2-1	-	CATSDRLVAEQFF	TGTGCCACCAGTGACAGACTAGTCGCTGAGCAGTTCTTC
16	TRBV20-1	-	TRBJ2-1	TRBD2	CSARGPGLAGINEQFF	TGCAGTGCTAGAGGGCCGGGACTAGCGGGGATCAATGAGCAGTTCTTC
13	TRBV7-2	many	TRBJ2-5	-	CASSFQNQETQYF	TGTGCCAGCAGCTTTCAGAACCAAGAGACCCAGTACTTC
16	TRBV7-6	many	TRBJ2-3	TRBD2	CASSRQLAGNTDTQYF	TGTGCCAGCAGCCGGCAACTAGCGGGGAACACAGATACGCAGTATTTT
14	TRBV15	few	TRBJ1-4	-	CATSRDANNEKLFF	TGTGCCACCAGCCGAGACGCGAATAATGAAAAACTGTTTTTT
13	TRBV28	-	TRBJ2-7	-	CASRLDLTYEQYF	TGTGCCAGCCGACTGGATCTAACCTACGAGCAGTACTTC
13	TRBV6-6	-	TRBJ1-2	-	CASSYQQGDGYTF	TGTGCCAGCAGTTACCAACAGGGAGATGGCTACACCTTC
13	TRBV29-1	many	TRBJ2-3	TRBD2	CSAGTSGTDTQYF	TGCAGCGCCGGGACTAGCGGGACAGATACGCAGTATTTT
13	TRBV20-1	many	TRBJ2-1	TRBD1	CSARGDRDNEQFF	TGCAGTGCTAGAGGGGACAGGGACAATGAGCAGTTCTTC
13	TRBV5-4	-	TRBJ2-1	TRBD1	CASSFTGGEEQFF	TGTGCCAGCAGCTTTACAGGGGGCGAGGAGCAGTTCTTC
14	TRBV5-4	few	TRBJ1-2	TRBD1	CASSPPGQSLRGYF	TGTGCCAGCAGCCCGCCGGGACAGTCCCTTAGGGGATACTTC
13	TRBV25-1	-	TRBJ2-7	TRBD1	CASSTGQGREQYF	TGTGCCAGCAGTACAGGACAGGGGCGCGAGCAGTACTTC
15	TRBV5-5	few	TRBJ2-7	-	CASSLVPLHSYEQYF	TGTGCCAGCAGCTTGGTCCCGCTACATTCCTACGAGCAGTACTTC
17	TRBV5-5	many	TRBJ1-5	TRBD1	CASSLELTGGNSQPQHF	TGTGCCAGCAGCTTGGAACTTACAGGGGGCAATTCTCAGCCCCAGCATTTT
12	TRBV11-2	few	TRBJ2-7	-	CASSLAAYEQYF	TGTGCCAGCAGCTTAGCAGCCTACGAGCAGTACTTC
14	TRBV20-1	few	TRBJ2-2	TRBD1	CSARTGLVTGELFF	TGCAGTGCTAGGACAGGGCTAGTGACCGGGGAGCTGTTTTTT